Listed below are T cell receptor beta chains from one sample, sequenced in a study of cytomegalovirus exposure and HLA in healthy donors. TCRdb keeps only in-frame clones here, not all; method: immunoSEQ multiplex PCR. The sample has 49,000 or so clones; 65% to 85% are singletons. Sequenced: PBMCs. The receptors were sampled from a boy younger than 18 in good health and CMV-seropositive. The CDR3 runs from the conserved cysteine through the conserved F or W. D genes are given only for firm matches. Clone size, where shown, is once, few, many, or a class for clones that have expanded.

clone_size j_call d_call v_call cdr3_aa cdr3_nt
. TRBJ2-4 . TRBV7-9 CASSSGVAKNIQYF TGTGCCAGCAGCTCAGGGGTGGCCAAAAACATTCAGTACTTC
. TRBJ1-1 TRBD1 TRBV10-3 CAISGRDRGHTEAFF TGTGCCATCAGCGGCCGGGACAGGGGGCATACTGAAGCTTTCTTT
. TRBJ2-6 . TRBV7-9 CASSLKGGGAGANVLTF TGTGCCAGCAGCTTAAAGGGGGGAGGGGCTGGGGCCAACGTCCTGACCTTC
. TRBJ2-2 . TRBV2 CASGFEGAGELFF TGTGCCAGCGGGTTTGAGGGGGCCGGGGAGCTGTTTTTT
once TRBJ2-2 . TRBV21-1 CASGGLHDTGELFF TGTGCCAGCGGGGGACTCCATGACACCGGGGAGCTGTTTTTT
. TRBJ1-4 . TRBV4-1 CASSAQGVANEKLFF TGCGCCAGCAGCGCCCAGGGCGTAGCTAATGAAAAACTGTTTTTT
once TRBJ2-1 . TRBV2 CATRIRGANEQFF TGTGCCACCAGAATACGGGGGGCGAATGAGCAGTTCTTC
. TRBJ1-3 . TRBV7-2 CASSPYTSGNTIYF TGTGCCAGCAGCCCTTACACCTCTGGAAACACCATATATTTT
. TRBJ2-7 TRBD1 TRBV6-1 CASSRRGTGDEQYF TGTGCCAGCAGCCGAAGGGGGACAGGGGACGAGCAGTACTTC
. TRBJ2-3 . TRBV5-1 CASSIQAPTDTQYF TGCGCCAGCAGTATCCAGGCCCCCACAGATACGCAGTATTTT
. TRBJ2-1 TRBD1 TRBV4-1 CASSSQGARNEQFF TGCGCCAGCAGCTCACAGGGGGCGCGGAATGAGCAGTTCTTC
. TRBJ1-2 . TRBV4-1 CASSQDSHYGYTF TGCGCCAGCAGCCAGGACAGCCACTATGGCTACACCTTC
. TRBJ1-2 TRBD1 TRBV27 CASSFSPPGRGRSFTF TGTGCCAGCAGTTTTTCCCCCCCGGGAAGGGGGCGTTCATTCACCTTC
. TRBJ1-3 TRBD1 TRBV19 CASSAPGQGVDTIYF TGTGCCAGTAGTGCTCCGGGACAGGGTGTCGACACCATATATTTT
. TRBJ1-4 . TRBV4-1 CASSQGTDVATNEKLFF TGCGCCAGCAGCCAAGGGACAGATGTTGCAACTAATGAAAAACTGTTTTTT
. TRBJ2-3 . TRBV11-2 CASSLGGLLDRKTDTQYF TGTGCCAGCAGCTTAGGGGGTTTATTGGACAGAAAGACAGATACGCAGTATTTT